A single sample gave rise to the 13 T cell receptor beta chains below, sequenced in a study of prognosis after radiotherapy for stage I lung cancer. Multiplex PCR in two rounds served to amplify TCR beta CDR3 from genomic DNA. Gene-specific TRBV and TRBJ primers were used in PCR round one. TCRdb processed the multiplex PCR reads anew with MiXCR; each CDR3 protein has one entry. The table shows tens of thousands of distinct CDR3 sequences, with around 45% occurring only once. This specimen was PBMCs, taken before or after stereotactic body radiation therapy (not recorded which). All receptors derive from a donor aged 50 or older with non-small cell lung cancer.

This chain joins TRBV19 and TRBJ2-5, with 7 bases identical to TRBD1. The CDR3 contains 15 residues. CDR1 is LNHDA and CDR2 is SQIVND in the germline V gene (reference sequence). The V and J ends lost 3 bases and 2 bases, in that order; junction bases with no gene match: 6. The CDR3 coding sequence is TGTGCCAGTAGTATCGGGACAGCCCGTCAAGAGACCCAGTACTTC. It yields the protein CASSIGTARQETQYF.

The sample holds many counts of this clonotype. J is TRBJ2-1 and V is TRBV20-1; 7 nucleotides match TRBD2. The CDR3 runs 13 residues. From germline, CDR1 is DFQATT and CDR2 SNEGSKA (reference sequence). Germline trimming cut 5 bases from V and 5 bases from J; bases unmatched to any gene: 6. The CDR3 region is CSALGTTHNEQFF. The CDR3 bases are TGCAGTGCTTTAGGGACTACCCACAATGAGCAGTTCTTC.

This clonotype was detected once. The V and J genes are TRBV24-1 and TRBJ2-2; 7 bases agree with TRBD1. The CDR3 spans 13 residues. Germline CDR1 and CDR2: KGHDR and SFDVKD. Unmatched junction bases numbered 10, after V lost 10 bases and J lost 9 bases. The CDR3 protein is CATKTGASWELFF. The CDR3 nucleotides are TGTGCCACGAAAACAGGGGCATCCTGGGAGCTGTTTTTT.

This chain connects TRBV9 to TRBJ1-2; tentative D call: TRBD1 (6 bases). This CDR3 has 12 residues. V lost 3 bases to trimming and J lost 7 bases, with 10 bases between them. Germline V gives CDR1 SGDLS, CDR2 YYNGEE. The CDR3, as DNA: TGTGCCAGCAGCGAGGGGGGGGTTGGCTACACCTTC. It yields the protein CASSEGGVGYTF. Using reference TRBV9 and TRBJ1-2 for the parts outside the CDR3, the full variable domain is DSGVTQTPKHLITATGQRVTLRCSPRSGDLSVYWYQQSLDQGLQFLIQYYNGEERAKGNILERFSAQQFPDLHSELNLSSLELGDSALYFCASSEGGVGYTFGSGTRLTVV.

This clonotype showed up many times. The V gene is TRBV20-1, the J gene TRBJ2-1; 12 bases line up with TRBD1. The CDR3 is 14 residues long. In germline, CDR1 is DFQATT, CDR2 SNEGSKA (reference sequence). Here the CDR3 reads CTPGQGASYNEQFF. The CDR3 DNA sequence: TGCACTCCGGGACAGGGGGCCTCCTACAATGAGCAGTTCTTC.

The chain joins TRBV24-1 to TRBJ2-5, with a weak D call TRBD1 (6 bases). Germline loops: CDR1 KGHDR, CDR2 SFDVKD. Between the trimmed V and J ends, which lost 10 bases and 4 bases, there was a span of 18 bases. This CDR3 has 14 residues. In nucleotides, the CDR3 is TGTGCCACAAGTTATAAGGTACAGGGAGAGACCCAGTACTTC. Translation gives CATSYKVQGETQYF.

Points on this clonotype: A junction boundary mismatches the germline segment, possibly from a read error. The chain recombines TRBV6-1 with TRBJ2-7; D may be TRBD2 (6 bases). Germline-derived CDR1 and CDR2 are MNHNS and SASEGT. The CDR3 has 13 amino acids. CDR3 sequence: CASSRDWCNEHYF. The CDR3 coding sequence is TGTGCCAGCAGCAGGGACTGGTGTAACGAGCATTACTTC.

This chain uses TRBV7-3 with TRBJ1-6; D perhaps matches TRBD1 (6 bases). Germline lookup yields CDR1 SGHTA and CDR2 FQGTGA. The CDR3 totals 14 residues. V was trimmed by 4 bases and J by 6 bases, leaving 10 bases between them. In DNA, the CDR3 is TGTGCCAGCAGCTCTGACAGGTCTAATTCACCCCTCCACTTT. It specifies CASSSDRSNSPLHF.

This clonotype was recorded many times. Written as DNA, the CDR3 is TGCAGCGCCCAGGGACTAGCGGGAGCCTACGAGCAGTACTTC. Its protein is CSAQGLAGAYEQYF. The chain uses TRBV29-1 and TRBJ2-7, with TRBD2 matching 14 bases. V trimming: 7 bases; J trimming: 2 bases; junction bases outside the gene matches: 4. This CDR3 has 14 amino acids. Germline values: CDR1 SQVTM, CDR2 ANQGSEA.

Notes on this clonotype: This may arise from a read error, as a much more abundant clone is one base away. The V and J genes are TRBV20-1 and TRBJ2-5; D possibly corresponds to TRBD2 (5 bases). The CDR3 loop spans 11 amino acids. Germline V gene sequence: CDR1 DFQATT, CDR2 SNEGSKA (reference sequence). V lost 5 bases, J lost 9 bases, and 13 bases lay in between. The CDR3 loop reads CSAPAARAQYF. Here the CDR3 DNA reads TGCAGTGCTCCAGCGGCCCGGGCCCAGTACTTC.

This clonotype is medium-sized (0.01 to 0.1%) in the sample. The DNA for the CDR3 is TGTGCCAGCAGCGGGACAGGGGATCAGCCCCAGCATTTT. Amino acid sequence: CASSGTGDQPQHF. The chain recombines TRBV6-1 with TRBJ1-5; TRBD1 aligns across 10 bases. The length of the CDR3 is 13 residues. CDR1 is MNHNS and CDR2 is SASEGT in the germline V gene. J gave up 5 bases and V 6 bases, and 1 base lay outside the gene matches.

This clonotype was counted ten times or more. The gene calls are TRBV27 and TRBJ2-3; 8 bases map to TRBD2. Germline CDR1 and CDR2: MNHEY and SMNVEV (reference sequence). J gave up 2 bases and V 4 bases, and 11 bases lay outside the gene matches. The CDR3 runs 17 residues. CDR3 DNA: TGTGCCAGCAGTTCTCTCAAGAGCGGGGGAGCCACAGATACGCAGTATTTT. Residues: CASSSLKSGGATDTQYF.

V gene TRBV30 combines with J gene TRBJ1-2; 7 positions agree with TRBD1. Germline V gene data show CDR1 as GTSNPN and CDR2 as SVGIG (reference sequence). Trimming cost V 3 bases and J 4 bases; bases outside gene matches: 5. The length of the CDR3 is 13 residues. CDR3 sequence: CAWRGQASYGYTF. CDR3 sequence (DNA): TGTGCCTGGAGAGGACAGGCGAGCTATGGCTACACCTTC. The full variable domain, its missing parts supplied by reference TRBV30 and TRBJ1-2, is SQTIHQWPATLVQPVGSPLSLECTVEGTSNPNLYWYRQAAGRGLQLLFYSVGIGQISSEVPQNLSASRPQDRQFILSSKKLLLSDSGFYLCAWRGQASYGYTFGSGTRLTVV.